This TCR beta chain was retrieved from a study of PD-1 blockade in classical Hodgkin lymphoma. Per germline, CDR1 SEHNR and CDR2 FQNEAQ (reference sequence). Trimming removed 2 bases at V and 4 bases at J, with 23 bases between. This CDR3 has 18 amino acids. General study points: A significant rise in TCR diversity was seen by C4D1 for CD4+ cells but not for CD8+ cells.

Stated time point: cycle 4 day 1 (C4D1), after six to seven weeks of nivolumab. The patients all showed relapse after autologous stem cell transplantation, while their brentuximab vedotin exposure varied. Patients reached a best response of complete response, partial response or progressive disease. Clones were sequenced by immunoSEQ multiplex PCR, and TCRdb holds only the in-frame ones, with some missing. The sample includes about 110,000 clones, roughly 87% seen only once; the top ten take 15% to 20%. Comment on this clone: Its antigen is undetermined.

Sequences were derived from peripheral blood mononuclear cells (PBMCs), sampled before the fourth cycle of nivolumab. The chain carries TRBV7-9 and TRBJ2-5, with D tentatively TRBD2 (6 bases). This TCR was sampled from a human donor with classical Hodgkin lymphoma. The CDR3 DNA sequence: TGTGCCAGCAGCTTAATAGGTAGCGGAACCCTCAGAGGAGAGACCCAGTACTTC. This encodes CASSLIGSGTLRGETQYF.